A single sample gave rise to the 8 T cell receptor beta chains below, sequenced in a study of OX40 agonist ivuxolimab in advanced cancers. Assay used: immunoSEQ multiplex PCR; TCRdb lists only in-frame clones, some missing. The sample yields 45,000 to 65,000 clones, roughly 79% seen once. This specimen was CD4+ or CD8+ T cells sorted from blood, taken in a trial of the OX40 agonist ivuxolimab. All receptors come from an adult with an advanced solid tumor such as melanoma, head and neck, liver or kidney cancer.

The chain links TRBV18 to TRBJ1-1, with 8 bases aligning to TRBD1. The ends lost 2 bases at V and 4 bases at J; junction bases unmatched: 18. The CDR3 loop spans 19 amino acids. Germline values: CDR1 KGHSH, CDR2 LQKENI. The CDR3 loop is CASSPVGGGQGGKSTEAFF. The CDR3 bases are TGTGCCAGCTCACCAGTTGGGGGCGGACAGGGTGGGAAGAGCACTGAAGCTTTCTTT.

This chain uses TRBV27 with TRBJ2-7; D gene uncertain. The CDR3 covers 14 residues. The V gene lost 3 bases and the J gene lost 4 bases, with 13 bases spanning the gap. In germline, CDR1 is MNHEY, CDR2 SMNVEV (reference sequence). CDR3 nucleotide sequence: TGTGCCAGCAGTTTGAGGACCCCCATTTACGAGCAGTACTTC. Translating it yields CASSLRTPIYEQYF.

V and J are TRBV29-1 and TRBJ1-5, with 7 bases lining up with TRBD1. The V gene's germline CDR1 is SQVTM and CDR2 ANQGSEA. J was trimmed by 4 bases and V by 7 bases; bases with no gene match: 7. CDR3 size: 13 residues. CDR3 loop: CSARDRTNQPQHF. In DNA form, the CDR3 reads TGCAGCGCCCGGGACAGAACTAATCAGCCCCAGCATTTT.

In its sample, this clone was seen once. The chain is built from TRBV18 and TRBJ2-2; TRBD2 matches 11 bases. J was trimmed by 6 bases and V by 5 bases; bases with no gene match: 2. Germline CDR1 reads KGHSH; CDR2 reads LQKENI. The CDR3 is 14 residues long. DNA for the CDR3: TGTGCCAGCTCAACTAGCGGGGGTTCCGGGGAGCTGTTTTTT. Protein: CASSTSGGSGELFF.

This rearrangement joins TRBV27 to TRBJ2-3, with D possibly TRBD1 on 6 matching bases. This CDR3 spans 11 amino acids. The V and J ends lost 6 bases and 7 bases respectively, with 8 bases between them. Germline-derived CDR1 and CDR2 are MNHEY and SMNVEV (reference sequence). The CDR3 DNA follows: TGTGCCAGCAGAGGGGACAATACGCAGTATTTT. It encodes CASRGDNTQYF.

This chain joins TRBV6-6 and TRBJ2-1; 7 bases fit TRBD2. The CDR3 totals 15 residues. Germline loops: CDR1 MNHNY, CDR2 SVGAGI (reference sequence). J lost 9 bases, V lost 7 bases, and 15 bases had no gene match. The CDR3: CASISKASGGGEQFF. DNA for the CDR3: TGTGCCAGCATCTCAAAGGCTAGTGGGGGGGGTGAGCAGTTCTTC.

The V call is TRBV30, the J call TRBJ1-1; D may be TRBD1 (5 bases). CDR1 is GTSNPN, CDR2 SVGIG, per germline (reference sequence). This CDR3 comprises 13 residues. Trimming removed 4 bases from V and 3 bases from J, with 12 bases in between. CDR3 coding DNA: TGTGCCTGGAACCCCGGGGGATACACTGAAGCTTTCTTT. This translates into CAWNPGGYTEAFF.

The chain is built from TRBV5-4 and TRBJ1-1; maybe TRBD1 (6 bases). Germline CDR1 is SGHNT and CDR2 is YYREEE (reference sequence). This CDR3 has 13 amino acids. Trimming stripped 2 bases from V and 7 bases from J, with 12 bases between. The CDR3 nucleotides are TGTGCCAGCAGCTTTTACAGGGATGGTGAAGCTTTCTTT. Its translation: CASSFYRDGEAFF. The whole variable domain, filled in from reference TRBV5-4 and TRBJ1-1, reads ETGVTQSPTHLIKTRGQQVTLRCSSQSGHNTVSWYQQALGQGPQFIFQYYREEENGRGNFPPRFSGLQFPNYSSELNVNALELDDSALYLCASSFYRDGEAFFGQGTRLTVV.